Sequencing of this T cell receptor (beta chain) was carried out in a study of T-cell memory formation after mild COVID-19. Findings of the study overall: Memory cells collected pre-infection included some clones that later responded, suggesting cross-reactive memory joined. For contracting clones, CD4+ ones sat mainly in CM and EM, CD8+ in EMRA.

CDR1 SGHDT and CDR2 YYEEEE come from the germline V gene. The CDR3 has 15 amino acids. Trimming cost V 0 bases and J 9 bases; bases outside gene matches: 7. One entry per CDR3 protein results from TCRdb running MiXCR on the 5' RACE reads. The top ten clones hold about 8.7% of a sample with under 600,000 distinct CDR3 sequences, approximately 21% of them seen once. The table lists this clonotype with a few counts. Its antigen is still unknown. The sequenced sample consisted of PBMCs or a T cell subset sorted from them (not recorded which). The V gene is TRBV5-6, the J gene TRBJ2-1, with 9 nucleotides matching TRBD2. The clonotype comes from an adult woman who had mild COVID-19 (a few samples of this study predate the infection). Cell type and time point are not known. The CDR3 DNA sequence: TGTGCCAGCAGCTTGGTTGATAGCGGGGGTCCTGAGCAGTTCTTC. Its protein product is CASSLVDSGGPEQFF.